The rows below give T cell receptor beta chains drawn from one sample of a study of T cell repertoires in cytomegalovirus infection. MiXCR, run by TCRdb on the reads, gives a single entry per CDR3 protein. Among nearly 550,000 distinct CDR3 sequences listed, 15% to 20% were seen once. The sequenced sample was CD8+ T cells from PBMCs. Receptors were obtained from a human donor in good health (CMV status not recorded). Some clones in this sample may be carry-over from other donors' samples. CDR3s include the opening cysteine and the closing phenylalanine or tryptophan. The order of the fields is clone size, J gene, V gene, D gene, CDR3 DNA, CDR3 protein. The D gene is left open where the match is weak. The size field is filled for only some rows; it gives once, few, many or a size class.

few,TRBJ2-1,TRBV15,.,TGTGCCACCGAGGGGGGAGATGAGCAGTTCTTC,CATEGGDEQFF
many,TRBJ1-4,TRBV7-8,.,TGTGCCAGCAGCTCAAACCAGGGAGGGACTAATGAAAAACTGTTTTTT,CASSSNQGGTNEKLFF
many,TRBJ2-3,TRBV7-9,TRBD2,TGTGCCAGCAGCTTAGCCGGGAGGGATACGCAGTATTTT,CASSLAGRDTQYF
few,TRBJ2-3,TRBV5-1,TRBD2,TGCGCCAGCAGCTTTGGGACTAGCTCCGGAGATACGCAGTATTTT,CASSFGTSSGDTQYF
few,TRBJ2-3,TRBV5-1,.,TGCGCCAGCAGCTTAGGATTCGCGGACCCTAGCACAGATACGCAGTATTTT,CASSLGFADPSTDTQYF
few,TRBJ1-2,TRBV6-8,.,TGTGCCAGCAGTTACTCAGGGGCTTATGGCTACACCTTC,CASSYSGAYGYTF
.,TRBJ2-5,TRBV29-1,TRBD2,TGCAGCGTTCAAAGTTTAGCGGGAGGGGGGACCCAGTACTTC,CSVQSLAGGGTQYF
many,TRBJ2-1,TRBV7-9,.,TGTGCCAGCAGCTTCGCCCCAGCTACAAGCTCCTACAATGAGCAGTTCTTC,CASSFAPATSSYNEQFF
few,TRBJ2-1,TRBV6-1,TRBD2,TGTGCCACACCCCCGGCCAGGGGATACCGGGAGGGGAATGAGCAGTTCTTC,CATPPARGYREGNEQFF
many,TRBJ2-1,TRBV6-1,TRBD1,TGTGCCAGCAGTGGCCGGGACAGGGGTTACAATGAGCAGTTCTTC,CASSGRDRGYNEQFF
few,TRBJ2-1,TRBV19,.,TGTGCCAGTAGTATAGCGGGTACAGCCGACCCCTACAATGAGCAGTTCTTC,CASSIAGTADPYNEQFF
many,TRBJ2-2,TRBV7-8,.,TGTGCCAGCACCGGGACCCATCACACCGGGGAGCTGTTTTTT,CASTGTHHTGELFF